This T cell receptor (beta chain) was profiled in a study of beta chain features in type 1 diabetes. Study background: No patient-donor differences in age, gender, total cells or subset yield. Broader study findings: The similarity of naive, central memory and Treg TCRB repertoires appeared greater among patients than among healthy donors. Shortening that was moderate but significant affected the TCRB CDR3s of Type 1 diabetes patients in all four CD4+ subsets. Researchers could not determine here whether HLA type influences TCRB rearrangement.

The study reverse transcribed the entire isolated RNA, so it sequenced expressed TCRB transcripts. Repertoires were generated with immunoSEQ multiplex PCR, while TCRdb's copy carries only in-frame clones and drops some. In the table there are some 200,000 clones, approximately 16% of which are singletons. Germline V CDR1 and CDR2: SQVTM, ANQGSEA. The CDR3 consists of 15 residues. The V gene lost 7 bases and the J gene lost 2 bases, with 18 bases spanning the gap. Sorting that relied on CD45RO/CCR7/CD25/CD127/CD95/CD27 yielded CD4+ naive, central memory, regulatory and stem cell-like memory cells. With respect to this clone: Its antigen remains unidentified.

Material for sequencing was naive CD4+ T cells from blood. V is TRBV29-1 and J is TRBJ2-1, with D tentatively TRBD1 or TRBD2 (5 bases each). The sequence came from a man in his thirties or forties with type 1 diabetes. CDR3 sequence (DNA): TGCAGCGCCCGCGATGGGGGAGTTCCCTACAATGAGCAGTTCTTC. This translates into CSARDGGVPYNEQFF.